One sample yielded the 19 T cell receptor beta chains listed below, sequenced in a study of blood T cell repertoires in COVID-19 (dated by TCRdb to the early 2020s). The library was produced with the immunoSEQ multiplex PCR assay. The source is immuneACCESS, and TCRdb retained only in-frame sequences with V and J called. Part of the clones is not carried over; for the studies checked, unresolved V genes explain less than half of this, and the remainder is unexplained. Across this sample there are 200,000 to 250,000 clones, with approximately 80% seen only once. The ten largest make up under 3.5% of the sample. The sample comprised PBMCs or T cells enriched from blood (not recorded which). The source is a woman aged 55-69 years who had recovered from COVID-19.

The rearrangement uses TRBV24-1 and TRBJ2-1; 12 bases line up with TRBD2. With 7 bases clipped from V and 7 bases from J, the junction kept 4 bases outside the gene matches. CDR1 KGHDR and CDR2 SFDVKD come from the germline V gene. The CDR3 totals 14 residues. Here the CDR3 DNA reads TGTGCCACCAGCCCAACTAGCGGGAGGAATGAGCAGTTCTTC. Encoded protein: CATSPTSGRNEQFF.

This clone was recorded a few times. The chain has TRBV9 and TRBJ2-1, with 9 nucleotides matching TRBD1. The CDR3 runs to 16 residues. The V gene end was trimmed by 3 bases and the J gene end by 9 bases; junction bases not matched to a gene: 13. Germline CDR1 reads SGDLS; CDR2 reads YYNGEE. The CDR3 coding sequence is TGTGCCAGCAGCGCCTCCGGGACAGGGATATCTTCTGAGCAGTTCTTC. This sequence encodes CASSASGTGISSEQFF.

Concerning this clone: Sequence at one end of the junction differs from germline and may be a read error. The chain couples TRBV12-3 or TRBV12-4 to TRBJ2-4; D remains unclear. The CDR3 covers 12 residues. This CDR3 is CASSLAKNIQYF. In nucleotides, the CDR3 is TGTGCCAGCAGTCTAGCCAAAAACATTCAGTACTTC.

The chain employs TRBV15 and TRBJ2-3, with TRBD2 identical over 11 bases. The germline gives CDR1 LNHNV, CDR2 YYDKDF (reference sequence). The CDR3 consists of 17 residues. The V gene end was trimmed by 0 bases and the J gene end by 2 bases; junction bases not matched to a gene: 4. The CDR3 loop reads CATSRETSGALTDTQYF. The CDR3 coding sequence is TGTGCCACCAGCAGAGAGACTAGCGGGGCCCTCACAGATACGCAGTATTTT.

The rearrangement uses TRBV3-1 (or the pseudogene TRBV3-2) and TRBJ2-5; TRBD2 aligns across 12 bases. Germline-derived CDR1 and CDR2 are LGHDT and YNNKEL (reference sequence). V lost 3 bases, J lost 2 bases, and 10 bases stayed unmatched. The CDR3 contains 18 residues. This CDR3 is CASSQSWGGLAGQETQYF. The CDR3 bases are TGTGCCAGCAGCCAGTCCTGGGGCGGACTAGCGGGGCAAGAGACCCAGTACTTC.

The V call is TRBV19, the J call TRBJ2-3; 7 bases map to TRBD1. Germline V gives CDR1 LNHDA, CDR2 SQIVND (reference sequence). Trimming cost V 1 base and J 4 bases; bases outside gene matches: 5. This CDR3 spans 15 amino acids. Here the CDR3 reads CASSIGQGRADTQYF. The CDR3 coding sequence is TGTGCCAGTAGTATAGGACAGGGCCGGGCAGATACGCAGTATTTT.

This rearrangement joins TRBV4-3 to TRBJ2-7, with 15 nucleotides matching TRBD2. Germline V gives CDR1 LGHNA, CDR2 YSLEER. The CDR3 is 18 residues long. V was pared by 0 bases and J by 5 bases, with 8 bases of the junction left unmatched. CDR3 loop: CASSQDLGLAGGRNEQYF. The CDR3 nucleotides read TGCGCCAGCAGCCAAGATTTGGGACTAGCGGGGGGCAGGAACGAGCAGTACTTC.

V usage is TRBV12-3 or TRBV12-4 and J usage is TRBJ1-1; D may be TRBD1 (6 bases). The V end lost 6 bases, the J end lost 7 bases, and 12 bases lay between the germline ends. This CDR3 spans 12 amino acids. Here the CDR3 DNA reads TGTGCCAGCAGCCTTACAGGGTTTGAAGCTTTCTTT. Residues: CASSLTGFEAFF.

This clone was found once. The chain joins TRBV7-2 to TRBJ2-1, with 12 bases that match TRBD2. Germline CDR1 reads SGHTA; CDR2 reads FQGNSA. With V trimmed by 5 bases and J by 4 bases, 3 bases remained unmatched. The CDR3 consists of 15 residues. The CDR3 DNA sequence: TGTGCCAGCAGCCGGACTAGCGGGGCTTACAATGAGCAGTTCTTC. It encodes CASSRTSGAYNEQFF.

This clone was detected once. V and J are TRBV7-2 and TRBJ2-1; a weak D match, TRBD2 (5 bases). The CDR3 spans 15 residues. Trimming took off 7 bases at V and 7 bases at J, with 20 bases between the two ends. CDR1 and CDR2 from the germline V gene are SGHTA and FQGNSA. CDR3 coding DNA: TGTGCCAGCACCCGGCGGAGGTACGGTGGTAATGAGCAGTTCTTC. As protein: CASTRRRYGGNEQFF.

The chain has TRBV30 and TRBJ1-2, with 7 bases lining up with TRBD1. Unmatched junction bases numbered 5, after V lost 3 bases and J lost 1 base. This CDR3 contains 14 residues. Germline V gives CDR1 GTSNPN, CDR2 SVGIG (reference sequence). The CDR3 sequence: CAWSRQGLNYGYTF. DNA of the CDR3: TGTGCCTGGAGCCGACAGGGCCTTAACTATGGCTACACCTTC.

This chain uses TRBV4-2 with TRBJ2-3, with D unresolved. The CDR3 totals 16 residues. Trimming took 0 bases from V and 1 from J, leaving 11 bases between them. The germline V gene has CDR1 LGHNA and CDR2 YNFKEQ. This CDR3 is CASSQETAARTDTQYF. In DNA form, the CDR3 reads TGTGCCAGCAGCCAAGAGACGGCGGCGCGCACAGATACGCAGTATTTT.

This clone was picked up one time. This chain uses TRBV12-2 with TRBJ2-7; the D segment call TRBD1 is taken from the table without a DNA check. TRBV12-2 is a pseudogene segment. This CDR3 comprises 16 residues. In nucleotides, the CDR3 is TGTGCAAGTCGCTCCCTACAGGTCCCCAGAGACTACGAGCAGTACTTC. Translated: CASRSLQVPRDYEQYF.

The chain couples TRBV3-1 (or the pseudogene TRBV3-2) to TRBJ1-2, with unresolved D. The length of the CDR3 is 15 residues. CDR1 LGHDT and CDR2 YNNKEL come from the germline V gene (reference sequence). Trimming stripped 3 bases from V and 4 bases from J, with 15 bases between. The CDR3 DNA reads as TGTGCCAGCAGCCAGGCCGTTAGCCGTCTCTATGGCTACACCTTC. As protein: CASSQAVSRLYGYTF.

This chain uses TRBV2 with TRBJ1-5, with 8 bases lining up with TRBD1. The CDR3 is 14 residues long. The V gene end was trimmed by 9 bases and the J gene end by 4 bases; junction bases not matched to a gene: 8. The germline V gene has CDR1 SNHLY and CDR2 FYNNEI. As DNA, the CDR3 is TGTGCCAGTACAAGGGACAGGAAGAATCAGCCCCAGCATTTT. It yields the protein CASTRDRKNQPQHF.

The gene calls are TRBV15 and TRBJ2-7, with D possibly TRBD1 on 5 matching bases. The CDR3 contains 16 residues. V was clipped by 1 base and J by 2 bases, with 15 bases between them. The germline V gene encodes CDR1 LNHNV and CDR2 YYDKDF (reference sequence). The CDR3 nucleotides are TGTGCCACCAGCAGAGGCCAGGGTCCTTCTGCCTACGAGCAGTACTTC. As protein: CATSRGQGPSAYEQYF.

This clone was counted many times. This sequence joins TRBV2 and TRBJ2-5; 8 nucleotides align to TRBD1. This CDR3 has 13 amino acids. V was clipped by 10 bases and J by 4 bases; unmatched bases: 8. CDR1 and CDR2 from the germline V gene are SNHLY and FYNNEI. The DNA of the CDR3 is TGTGCCAACACAGGGGGTGACGGAGAGACCCAGTACTTC. Its translation: CANTGGDGETQYF.

The chain links TRBV5-5 to TRBJ1-2, with D unresolved. The CDR3 loop spans 15 amino acids. Germline V gene lookup returns CDR1 SGHKS and CDR2 YYEKEE (reference sequence). Trimming shortened V by 1 base and J by 3 bases, and 13 bases separated the two germline ends. CDR3 in DNA: TGTGCCAGCAGCTTGCACGAGGGAGAGGACTATGGCTACACCTTC. This sequence encodes CASSLHEGEDYGYTF.

The V call is TRBV29-1, the J call TRBJ1-2, with 8 bases identical to TRBD1. V was clipped by 6 bases and J by 0 bases; unmatched bases: 9. This CDR3 region has 15 residues. The germline V gene encodes CDR1 SQVTM and CDR2 ANQGSEA. This CDR3 is CSVIETGASNYGYTF. The CDR3 DNA reads as TGCAGCGTCATTGAGACAGGGGCATCTAACTATGGCTACACCTTC.